This is a list of T cell receptor beta chains from one sample in a study of control samples from healthy donors and cancer patients. Sequenced by immunoSEQ multiplex PCR; TCRdb stores in-frame clones only, minus some. Seen here are some 120,000 clones, around 87% observed once, and the top ten hold 1.1%. Material for sequencing was PBMCs. The receptors shown here come from a woman aged 50 to 60 with colorectal cancer. The conserved cysteine and the conserved F or W are not part of the CDR3 here. A D gene is named only where the DNA matches it firmly.

v_gene: TRBV28
j_gene: TRBJ2-1
d_gene: TRBD2
CDR3aa: ASSFPTSGIKGNNEQF

v_gene: TRBV2
j_gene: TRBJ2-1
d_gene: TRBD2
CDR3aa: ATPSSSSGGNNEQF

v_gene: TRBV11-2
j_gene: TRBJ2-7
d_gene: .
CDR3aa: ASSLERGSYEQY

v_gene: TRBV3-1/TRBV3-2
j_gene: TRBJ1-2
d_gene: .
CDR3aa: ASSQQASYGYT

v_gene: TRBV6-6
j_gene: TRBJ2-1
d_gene: .
CDR3aa: ASSYSTDRYYNEQF

v_gene: TRBV7-3
j_gene: TRBJ2-1
d_gene: .
CDR3aa: ASSSLGLNNEQF

v_gene: TRBV25-1
j_gene: TRBJ1-2
d_gene: .
CDR3aa: ASTLTGNNYGYT

v_gene: TRBV5-1
j_gene: TRBJ1-5
d_gene: .
CDR3aa: ASSLELGNQPQH

v_gene: TRBV7-6
j_gene: TRBJ2-1
d_gene: .
CDR3aa: ASSSDGSSYNEQF

v_gene: TRBV5-4
j_gene: TRBJ2-1
d_gene: .
CDR3aa: ASSLFDANEQF

v_gene: TRBV5-1
j_gene: TRBJ2-3
d_gene: .
CDR3aa: ASSLGQDTQY

v_gene: TRBV12-3/TRBV12-4
j_gene: TRBJ2-1
d_gene: TRBD1
CDR3aa: ASSRTGRDEQF

v_gene: TRBV7-6
j_gene: TRBJ2-3
d_gene: .
CDR3aa: ASSLDGRRSTDTQY

v_gene: TRBV29-1
j_gene: TRBJ2-3
d_gene: .
CDR3aa: SVAHGDTQY

v_gene: TRBV12-3/TRBV12-4
j_gene: TRBJ1-1
d_gene: TRBD1
CDR3aa: ASTGQGGTEAF

v_gene: TRBV7-6
j_gene: TRBJ2-3
d_gene: TRBD2
CDR3aa: ASSLLAGGSTDTQY

v_gene: TRBV30
j_gene: TRBJ1-5
d_gene: .
CDR3aa: AWSNSYSNQPQH

v_gene: TRBV12-3/TRBV12-4
j_gene: TRBJ2-1
d_gene: TRBD2
CDR3aa: ASSRGGPEQF

v_gene: TRBV19
j_gene: TRBJ2-7
d_gene: TRBD1
CDR3aa: ASSQRTGPYEQY

v_gene: TRBV9
j_gene: TRBJ2-5
d_gene: .
CDR3aa: ASSVGPNQETQY

v_gene: TRBV25-1
j_gene: TRBJ1-6
d_gene: .
CDR3aa: ASSDAFSPLH

v_gene: TRBV3-1/TRBV3-2
j_gene: TRBJ1-1
d_gene: TRBD1
CDR3aa: ASSRQGAKTEAF

v_gene: TRBV6-1
j_gene: TRBJ2-6
d_gene: .
CDR3aa: ASSVRIQSSGANVLT

v_gene: TRBV19
j_gene: TRBJ1-1
d_gene: .
CDR3aa: ASSTQGNTEAF

v_gene: TRBV30
j_gene: TRBJ2-1
d_gene: .
CDR3aa: AWSGGNLDNEQF

v_gene: TRBV29-1
j_gene: TRBJ2-2
d_gene: TRBD2
CDR3aa: SAGTSGINTGELF

v_gene: TRBV6-5
j_gene: TRBJ2-5
d_gene: .
CDR3aa: ASSQRWGRAETQY

v_gene: TRBV12-2
j_gene: TRBJ2-7
d_gene: .
CDR3aa: ASRVIRSSYEQY

v_gene: TRBV28
j_gene: TRBJ2-3
d_gene: TRBD1
CDR3aa: ASTKLTGGSDTQY

v_gene: TRBV5-1
j_gene: TRBJ1-1
d_gene: .
CDR3aa: ASSLKDNNEAF

v_gene: TRBV20-1
j_gene: TRBJ1-2
d_gene: .
CDR3aa: SASGAGDYGYT

v_gene: TRBV30
j_gene: TRBJ2-7
d_gene: TRBD1
CDR3aa: AWSADRSSYEQY

v_gene: TRBV15
j_gene: TRBJ1-6
d_gene: .
CDR3aa: ATAGERNSPLH

v_gene: TRBV5-6
j_gene: TRBJ2-7
d_gene: .
CDR3aa: ASSLGGKQY

v_gene: TRBV27
j_gene: TRBJ2-1
d_gene: .
CDR3aa: ASRGAGYNEQF

v_gene: TRBV6-6
j_gene: TRBJ2-4
d_gene: .
CDR3aa: ASSAWTENIQY

v_gene: TRBV10-3
j_gene: TRBJ1-2
d_gene: .
CDR3aa: ATSPDSDNYGYT

v_gene: TRBV7-3
j_gene: TRBJ2-1
d_gene: TRBD2
CDR3aa: ASSRGLAGVDEQF

v_gene: TRBV30
j_gene: TRBJ2-5
d_gene: .
CDR3aa: AWSLGQGRETQY

v_gene: TRBV28
j_gene: TRBJ2-5
d_gene: .
CDR3aa: ASSFSYRALQETQY

v_gene: TRBV2
j_gene: TRBJ1-5
d_gene: TRBD1
CDR3aa: ASSLTGALGQPQH

v_gene: TRBV7-3
j_gene: TRBJ2-1
d_gene: .
CDR3aa: ASSPWTDISEGGTNEQF

v_gene: TRBV7-9
j_gene: TRBJ1-1
d_gene: .
CDR3aa: ASSFGVSAF

v_gene: TRBV19
j_gene: TRBJ1-2
d_gene: .
CDR3aa: ASSSAELIGNGYT

v_gene: TRBV28
j_gene: TRBJ2-3
d_gene: TRBD1
CDR3aa: AISDRYTDTQY

v_gene: TRBV19
j_gene: TRBJ1-5
d_gene: .
CDR3aa: ASSMDHRVAH

v_gene: TRBV5-5
j_gene: TRBJ1-1
d_gene: TRBD1
CDR3aa: ASSLKGQTNTEAF

v_gene: TRBV9
j_gene: TRBJ2-1
d_gene: TRBD2
CDR3aa: ASSVGRVAGGYHEQF

v_gene: TRBV3-1/TRBV3-2
j_gene: TRBJ1-1
d_gene: TRBD1
CDR3aa: ASSHRTGGVIAF

v_gene: TRBV13
j_gene: TRBJ2-1
d_gene: TRBD2
CDR3aa: ASSGLAGVNNEQF

v_gene: TRBV14
j_gene: TRBJ2-1
d_gene: .
CDR3aa: ASSPSGTVHYEQF

v_gene: TRBV2
j_gene: TRBJ2-7
d_gene: .
CDR3aa: ASRRDWAYEQY

v_gene: TRBV11-2
j_gene: TRBJ2-7
d_gene: .
CDR3aa: ASSAFSREQY

v_gene: TRBV5-4
j_gene: TRBJ2-6
d_gene: .
CDR3aa: ASSRPGEASGANVLT

v_gene: TRBV5-4
j_gene: TRBJ2-3
d_gene: .
CDR3aa: ASSGGNTDTQY

v_gene: TRBV6-5
j_gene: TRBJ1-6
d_gene: TRBD1
CDR3aa: ASSSGQGVNSPLH